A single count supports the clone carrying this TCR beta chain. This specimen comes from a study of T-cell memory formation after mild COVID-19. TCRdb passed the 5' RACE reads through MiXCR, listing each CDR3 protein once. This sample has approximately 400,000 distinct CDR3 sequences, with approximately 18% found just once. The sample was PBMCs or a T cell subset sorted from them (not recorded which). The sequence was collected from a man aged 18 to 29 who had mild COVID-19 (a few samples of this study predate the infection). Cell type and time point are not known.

The CDR3 spells CASGYRLKGQGANEQYV. CDR3 bases: TGTGCCAGCGGTTATAGGTTGAAGGGACAGGGAGCCAACGAGCAGTACGTC. The chain uses TRBV5-4 and TRBJ2-7; 9 bases agree with TRBD1. Germline V gene sequence: CDR1 SGHNT, CDR2 YYREEE (reference sequence). V lost 7 bases to trimming and J lost 5 bases; unmatched junction nucleotides: 19. This CDR3 comprises 17 residues.